This T cell receptor beta chain was sequenced during a study of brain T cells in children with intractable seizures. Findings and caveats of the study: Patients' HCMV serostatus was unknown; virus specificity rests on CDR3 similarity alone. Absence of clones before surgery may stem from lower sequencing depth.

Assay used: immunoSEQ multiplex PCR; TCRdb lists only in-frame clones, some missing. The table lists about 76,000 clones, about 92% of them singletons. In regard to this clone: The antigen remains undetermined.

The sequenced cases were selected for having the highest brain T cell transcript signatures. Before surgery, patients took at least one anti-epileptic drug. The clonotype comes from a boy younger than two with tuberous sclerosis and intractable seizures. The sample here was peripheral blood, taken at surgery.

This CDR3 reads CSGVTWDIQYF. CDR3 nucleotide sequence: TGCAGTGGCGTGACATGGGACATTCAGTACTTC. The rearrangement joins TRBV20-1 to TRBJ2-4; no clear D gene. Trimming removed 7 bases from V and 8 bases from J, with 12 bases in between. CDR3 length: 11 amino acids. Germline V gene data show CDR1 as DFQATT and CDR2 as SNEGSKA (reference sequence).